This note documents a single TCR beta chain sequence. The antigen remains undetermined. The sample is drawn from a study of shared clonotypes between healthy human individuals. Study-wide context: Three CD4 naive, three CD4 memory, two CD8 naive and one CD8 memory plate were used per donor. Findings and caveats of the study: Incompleteness in sorted-subset sequencing, despite large depth, was shown by rarefaction.

Using immunoSEQ multiplex PCR, the repertoire was profiled, and TCRdb retains in-frame clones only, with some absent. The table includes over 2 million clones, 90% to 95% detected once. What was sequenced was naive CD4+ T cells sorted from blood. Subset noted: CD45RA+ positively selected. This TCR was sampled from a man younger than 30 in good health.

The CDR3 loop reads CASRGGNYNSPLHF. The CDR3 DNA reads TGTGCCAGCAGGGGGGGGAACTATAATTCACCCCTCCACTTT. V is TRBV6-5 and J is TRBJ1-6, with D perhaps matching TRBD1 (5 bases). Germline CDR1 MNHEY, CDR2 SVGAGI. The CDR3 spans 14 residues. V shed 6 bases and J shed 3 bases, with 9 bases lying between them.